This T cell receptor (beta chain) was recovered during a study of T cells in Graves' hyperthyroidism and ophthalmopathy. Study details: Peripheral blood collection took place at initial diagnosis, before any treatment.

TCR beta CDR3 regions were amplified from RNA. HTBI primers were employed in a first-round RT-PCR of the TCR CDR3. TCRdb reanalysed the multiplex PCR reads using MiXCR and keeps one entry per CDR3 protein. The table includes over 500,000 distinct CDR3 sequences, 14% detected once. Per the germline V gene, CDR1 is GTSNPN and CDR2 is SVGIG (reference sequence). The CDR3 runs 11 residues. The V end was cut by 3 bases, the J end by 4 bases, with 6 bases between. The sample holds many counts of this clonotype. Newly diagnosed patients aged 18 to 65 had hyperthyroidism of under 2 months' duration. This chain uses TRBV30 with TRBJ1-2; D remains unclear. Sequencing used blood. This clonotype was obtained from a woman in her thirties or forties with Graves' hyperthyroidism. CDR3 loop: CAWSNRYGYTF. The CDR3 bases are TGTGCCTGGAGCAACCGCTATGGCTACACCTTC.